This T cell receptor (beta chain) was sequenced for a study of response to subunit inactivated influenza vaccine. MiXCR, run by TCRdb on the RT-PCR reads, gives a single entry per CDR3 protein. Of roughly 500,000 distinct CDR3 sequences in the sample, approximately 15% were seen once. This clonotype turned up a few times. V lost 3 bases, J lost 0 bases, and 10 bases lay in between. Germline CDR1 and CDR2: SGHDT and YYEEEE. The CDR3 has 15 residues. This specimen was CD4+ T cells sorted from PBMCs, taken about 24 months after vaccination. This TCR was sampled from a man aged 50 to 69 who received an inactivated influenza vaccine. V usage is TRBV5-6 and J usage is TRBJ2-1; D gene unclear. CDR3 region: CASSYDPSSYNEQFF. DNA for the CDR3: TGTGCCAGCAGCTACGACCCGAGCTCCTACAATGAGCAGTTCTTC.